A single sample is the source of the 8 T cell receptor beta chains below, sequenced in a study of blood T cells in healthy people across ages. A second roughly 7 to 12 cycle PCR used barcoded and J-beta primers. TCRdb re-derived calls from the 5' RACE reads in MiXCR, one entry per CDR3 protein. The sample lists 1.5 million to 2 million distinct CDR3 sequences, about 31% occurring once. Sequenced: blood. The receptor source for this set is a woman aged 30 to 39 in good health.

CDR3 bases: TGCGCCAGCAGCCAAGATGAGGTGACAGACTATAGCAATCAGCCCCAGCATTTT. Translated, it gives CASSQDEVTDYSNQPQHF. The gene calls are TRBV4-1 and TRBJ1-5, with D maybe TRBD1 (5 bases). The V end lost 0 bases, the J end lost 0 bases, and 15 bases lay between the germline ends. This CDR3 region has 18 residues. Germline loops: CDR1 MGHRA, CDR2 YSYEKL.

V and J are TRBV6-2 or TRBV6-3 and TRBJ2-7; perhaps TRBD2 as D (5 bases). This CDR3 is built from 16 residues. Germline V gene lookup returns CDR1 MNHEY and CDR2 SVGEGT. V was pared by 0 bases and J by 3 bases, with 15 bases between. CDR3 bases: TGTGCCAGCAGTTACTCGAGTCCGGGGTTGAACTACGAGCAGTACTTC. It codes for CASSYSSPGLNYEQYF.

Only a few counts were recorded for this clonotype. The CDR3 sequence: CASSLVGGRTGANVLTF. Written as DNA, the CDR3 is TGCGCCAGCAGCTTGGTGGGGGGAAGAACTGGGGCCAACGTCCTGACTTTC. V usage is TRBV5-1 and J usage is TRBJ2-6, with D possibly matching TRBD2 (6 bases). Trimming removed 0 bases at V and 2 bases at J, with 12 bases between. CDR1 and CDR2 (germline): SGHRS, YFSETQ. This CDR3 contains 17 residues.

This clonotype was recorded many times. The chain employs TRBV12-3 or TRBV12-4 and TRBJ2-5; maybe TRBD2 (5 bases). V was pared by 3 bases and J by 5 bases, with 7 bases between. CDR3 length: 12 residues. CDR3 protein: CASSFSEETQYF. As DNA, the CDR3 is TGTGCCAGCAGTTTTAGCGAGGAGACCCAGTACTTC.

In DNA form, the CDR3 reads TGCAGTGCTCTGGGGGACAGGGTCGACGAGCAGTACTTC. Translated, it gives CSALGDRVDEQYF. The chain recombines TRBV20-1 with TRBJ2-7; 9 bases fit TRBD1. CDR3 length: 13 residues. V lost 5 bases to trimming and J lost 5 bases; unmatched junction nucleotides: 7. Germline values: CDR1 DFQATT, CDR2 SNEGSKA (reference sequence).

In this sample, this clonotype turned up a few times. V gene TRBV4-1 combines with J gene TRBJ2-2; D is unresolved. Germline V CDR1 and CDR2: MGHRA, YSYEKL. This CDR3 spans 14 amino acids. The V end lost 4 bases, the J end lost 0 bases, and 6 bases lay between the germline ends. The DNA of the CDR3 is TGCGCCAGCAGCCCAGCACCGAACACCGGGGAGCTGTTTTTT. Protein: CASSPAPNTGELFF.

This clonotype turned up a few times. V usage is TRBV6-5 and J usage is TRBJ1-1; tentative D call: TRBD1 (6 bases). Per germline, CDR1 MNHEY and CDR2 SVGAGI. The CDR3 length is 16 residues. Trimming took off 6 bases at V and 3 bases at J, with 20 bases between the two ends. The CDR3 nucleotides are TGTGCCAGCAGCACCTCCCTCGAGGGGGGGGACACTGAAGCTTTCTTT. Amino acid sequence: CASSTSLEGGDTEAFF.

This chain connects TRBV9 to TRBJ1-2; D is unclear. The CDR3 runs 14 residues. Germline V lookup: CDR1 SGDLS, CDR2 YYNGEE. The V end lost 0 bases, the J end lost 8 bases, and 14 bases lay between the germline ends. The CDR3 DNA follows: TGTGCCAGCAGCGTAGAAGCAGCACCGGCCGGCTACACCTTC. Its translation: CASSVEAAPAGYTF. Full variable domain (remainder filled in from reference TRBV9 and TRBJ1-2): DSGVTQTPKHLITATGQRVTLRCSPRSGDLSVYWYQQSLDQGLQFLIQYYNGEERAKGNILERFSAQQFPDLHSELNLSSLELGDSALYFCASSVEAAPAGYTFGSGTRLTVV.